This TCR beta chain was captured in a study of shared clonotypes between healthy human individuals. Study-level findings and limits: With a few donors compared, 4% to 5.5% of naive CD4 clonotypes were shared. Generation probability values for non-shared clonotypes were lower than those for clonotypes shared by all four donors.

V was pared by 1 base and J by 1 base, with 6 bases between. Per germline, CDR1 MNHEY and CDR2 SMNVEV (reference sequence). The CDR3 covers 14 residues. As for this clone: Its specificity is unknown.

The method was immunoSEQ multiplex PCR; TCRdb's version includes in-frame clones alone and lacks a portion of them. The data contain around 2,000,000 clones, about 95% of them singletons. This receptor was identified in a man younger than 30 in good health. The rearrangement links TRBV27 to TRBJ2-3, with D tentatively TRBD2 (6 bases). The sequenced sample was naive CD4+ T cells sorted from blood. Subset meaning: CD45RA+ positively selected. The CDR3 DNA reads TGTGCCAGCAGTTTATGGGAGGGCACAGATACGCAGTATTTT. It encodes CASSLWEGTDTQYF.